The present TCR beta chain was sequenced within a study of memory CD8 T cells in hepatitis C reinfection. Study details: Between 12 and 24 weeks after reinfection detection, late samples were drawn.

The protocol was immunoSEQ multiplex PCR, while the TCRdb copy is restricted to in-frame clones and leaves out a portion. This table has about 50,000 clones, roughly nine tenths appearing once. The time point denotes: late/post reinfection, 12 to 24 weeks after detection. TCR sequencing was done directly ex vivo on sorted cells, without expansion in vitro. The CDR3 extends over 15 amino acids. The V and J ends lost 5 bases and 1 base respectively, with 12 bases between them. Germline assignment: CDR1 SEHNR and CDR2 FQNEAQ (reference sequence). This receptor was obtained from a man aged 18 to 30 with hepatitis C virus infection. V gene TRBV7-9 combines with J gene TRBJ1-5; D might be TRBD1 (6 bases). Specimen: naive CD8+ T cells sorted from blood. CDR3 in amino acids: CASSQEDSSNQPQHF. The CDR3 bases are TGTGCCAGCAGCCAAGAGGACAGCAGCAATCAGCCCCAGCATTTT.